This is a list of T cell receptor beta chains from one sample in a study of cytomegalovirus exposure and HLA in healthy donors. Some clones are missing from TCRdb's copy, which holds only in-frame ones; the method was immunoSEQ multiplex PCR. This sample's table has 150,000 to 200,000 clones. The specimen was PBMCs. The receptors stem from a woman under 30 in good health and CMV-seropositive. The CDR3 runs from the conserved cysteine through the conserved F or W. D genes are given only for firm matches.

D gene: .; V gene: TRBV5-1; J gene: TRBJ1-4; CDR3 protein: CASSLEGGISFF; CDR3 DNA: TGCGCCAGCAGCTTGGAAGGAGGGATTTCGTTTTTT
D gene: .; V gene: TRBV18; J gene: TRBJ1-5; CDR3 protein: CASSPYRDNQPQHF; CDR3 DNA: TGTGCCAGCTCACCATACAGGGATAATCAGCCCCAGCATTTT
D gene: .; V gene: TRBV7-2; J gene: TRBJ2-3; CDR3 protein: CASSLVLAGDTQYF; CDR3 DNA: TGTGCCAGCAGCTTAGTACTAGCCGGAGATACGCAGTATTTT
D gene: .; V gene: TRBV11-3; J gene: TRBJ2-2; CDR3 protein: CASSLELAGARELFF; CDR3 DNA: TGTGCCAGCAGCTTAGAACTGGCGGGGGCGAGGGAGCTGTTTTTT
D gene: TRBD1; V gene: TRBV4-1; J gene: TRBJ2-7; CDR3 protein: CASSQDPGAWTGSYEQYF; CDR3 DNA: TGCGCCAGCAGCCAAGATCCGGGTGCGTGGACAGGATCCTACGAGCAGTACTTC
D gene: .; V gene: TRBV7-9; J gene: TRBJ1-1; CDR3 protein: CASSLGRQVNTEAFF; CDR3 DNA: TGTGCCAGCAGCTTAGGCCGCCAGGTGAACACTGAAGCTTTCTTT
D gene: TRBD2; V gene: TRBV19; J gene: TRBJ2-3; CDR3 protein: CASSIRLAGGPVDTQYF; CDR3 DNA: TGTGCCAGTAGTATTAGACTAGCGGGGGGGCCCGTAGATACGCAGTATTTT
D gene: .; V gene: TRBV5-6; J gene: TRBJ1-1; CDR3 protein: CASSLGGAGNTEAFF; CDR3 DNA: TGTGCCAGCAGCTTGGGTGGAGCGGGGAACACTGAAGCTTTCTTT
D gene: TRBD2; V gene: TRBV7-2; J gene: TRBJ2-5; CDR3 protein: CASSYQFAGDHQETQYF; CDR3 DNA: TGTGCCAGCAGCTACCAGTTCGCGGGGGACCACCAAGAGACCCAGTACTTC
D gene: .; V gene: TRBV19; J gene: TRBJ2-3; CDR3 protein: CASAQGLTDTQYF; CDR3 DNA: TGTGCCAGTGCACAGGGCCTCACAGATACGCAGTATTTT
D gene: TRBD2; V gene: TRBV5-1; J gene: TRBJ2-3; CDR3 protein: CASSLVGGSTDTQYF; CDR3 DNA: TGCGCCAGCAGCTTAGTGGGAGGGAGCACAGATACGCAGTATTTT
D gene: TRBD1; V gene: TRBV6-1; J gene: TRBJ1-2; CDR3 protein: CATTRDRSGYTF; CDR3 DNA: TGTGCCACTACTCGGGACAGGAGCGGCTACACCTTC
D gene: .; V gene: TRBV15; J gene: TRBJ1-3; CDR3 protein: CATSRILDSPSGNTIYF; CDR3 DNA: TGTGCCACCAGCAGGATACTGGACAGTCCCTCTGGAAACACCATATATTTT
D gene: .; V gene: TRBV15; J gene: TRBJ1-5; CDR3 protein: CATSQHRTEYSNQPQHF; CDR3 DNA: TGTGCCACCAGCCAACATAGGACAGAGTATAGCAATCAGCCCCAGCATTTT
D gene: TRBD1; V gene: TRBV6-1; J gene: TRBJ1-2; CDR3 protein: CASSDYLGTGFDYTF; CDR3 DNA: TGTGCCAGCAGTGATTACCTCGGGACAGGGTTTGACTACACCTTC
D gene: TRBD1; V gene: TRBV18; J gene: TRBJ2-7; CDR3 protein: CASSPTGTGIYEQYF; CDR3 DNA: TGTGCCAGCTCACCTACCGGGACAGGGATTTACGAGCAGTACTTC
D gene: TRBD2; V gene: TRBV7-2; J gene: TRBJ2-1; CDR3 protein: CASSLGAGGLEQFF; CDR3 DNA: TGTGCCAGCAGCTTAGGCGCGGGGGGGCTTGAGCAGTTCTTC
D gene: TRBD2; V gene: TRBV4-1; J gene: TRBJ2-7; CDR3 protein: CASSQVPSGTYEQYF; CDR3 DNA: TGCGCCAGCAGCCAAGTCCCTAGCGGGACCTACGAGCAGTACTTC
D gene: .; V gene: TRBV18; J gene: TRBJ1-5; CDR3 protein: CASGTGRDQPQHF; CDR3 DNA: TGTGCCAGCGGTACAGGGAGGGATCAGCCCCAGCATTTT
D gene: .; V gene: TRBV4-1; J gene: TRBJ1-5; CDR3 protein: CASSQPISGERDQPQHF; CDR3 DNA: TGCGCCAGCAGCCAACCGATTTCCGGGGAGAGGGATCAGCCCCAGCATTTT
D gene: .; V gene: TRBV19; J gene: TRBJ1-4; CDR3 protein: CASSIKGLATNEKLFF; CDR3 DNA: TGTGCCAGTAGTATAAAGGGACTTGCAACTAATGAAAAACTGTTTTTT
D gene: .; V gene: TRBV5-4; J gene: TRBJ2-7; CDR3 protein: CASSLSGRALSEQYF; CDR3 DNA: TGTGCCAGCAGCTTGTCAGGCAGGGCCCTTTCCGAGCAGTACTTC
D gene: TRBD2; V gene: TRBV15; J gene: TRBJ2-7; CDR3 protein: CATSNRTRAYEQYF; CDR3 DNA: TGTGCCACCAGCAATAGGACTAGAGCATACGAGCAGTACTTC
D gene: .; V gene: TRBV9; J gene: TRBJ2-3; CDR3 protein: CASSVVALADTQYF; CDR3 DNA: TGTGCCAGCAGCGTAGTAGCCCTAGCAGATACGCAGTATTTT
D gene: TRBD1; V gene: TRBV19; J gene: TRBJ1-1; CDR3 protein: CASSEKRGPRAAFF; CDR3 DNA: TGTGCCAGTAGTGAAAAAAGGGGGCCCCGGGCTGCTTTCTTT
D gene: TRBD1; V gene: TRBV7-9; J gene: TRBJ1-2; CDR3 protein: CASSPRQGGYTF; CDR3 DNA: TGTGCCAGCAGCCCTCGACAGGGGGGCTACACCTTC
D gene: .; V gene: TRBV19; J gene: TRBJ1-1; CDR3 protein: CASSTGENTEAFF; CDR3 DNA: TGTGCCAGTAGTACGGGGGAGAACACTGAAGCTTTCTTT
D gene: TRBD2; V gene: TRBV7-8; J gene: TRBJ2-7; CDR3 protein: CASSLPRAGEALSSYEQYF; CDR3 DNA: TGTGCCAGCAGCTTACCGAGGGCGGGAGAAGCCCTGAGCTCCTACGAGCAGTACTTC
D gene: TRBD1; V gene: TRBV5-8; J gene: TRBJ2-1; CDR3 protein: CASSLEQGVYNEQFF; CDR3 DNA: TGTGCCAGCAGCTTGGAACAGGGGGTCTACAATGAGCAGTTCTTC
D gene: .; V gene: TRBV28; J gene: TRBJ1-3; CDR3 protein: CASSSDTFSGNTIYF; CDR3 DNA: TGTGCCAGCAGTTCGGACACTTTCTCTGGAAACACCATATATTTT
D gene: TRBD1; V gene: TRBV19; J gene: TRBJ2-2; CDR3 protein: CASGTENTGELFF; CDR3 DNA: TGTGCCAGTGGGACAGAGAACACCGGGGAGCTGTTTTTT
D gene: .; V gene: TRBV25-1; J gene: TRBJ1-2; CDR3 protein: CASSESVNGYTF; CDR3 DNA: TGTGCCAGCAGTGAAAGCGTAAATGGCTACACCTTC
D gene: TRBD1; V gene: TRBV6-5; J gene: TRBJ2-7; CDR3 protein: CASSLPGTGIGEQYF; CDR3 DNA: TGTGCCAGCAGTTTACCCGGGACAGGGATCGGCGAGCAGTACTTC
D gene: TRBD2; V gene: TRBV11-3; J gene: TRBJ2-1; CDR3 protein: CASGLRRGGESEQFF; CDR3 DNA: TGTGCCAGCGGCTTACGACGGGGGGGCGAGAGTGAGCAGTTCTTC
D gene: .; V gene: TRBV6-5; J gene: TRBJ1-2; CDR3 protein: CASSLSIGGDYGYTF; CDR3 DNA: TGTGCCAGCAGTCTCTCCATCGGGGGGGACTATGGCTACACCTTC
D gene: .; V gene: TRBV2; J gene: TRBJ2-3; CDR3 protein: CASKGRDLTDTQYF; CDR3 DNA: TGTGCCAGCAAGGGGCGGGATCTCACAGATACGCAGTATTTT
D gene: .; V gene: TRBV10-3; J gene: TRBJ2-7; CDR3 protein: CASQGSPPDSYEQYF; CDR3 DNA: TGTGCCTCCCAGGGCAGTCCACCCGACTCCTACGAGCAGTACTTC
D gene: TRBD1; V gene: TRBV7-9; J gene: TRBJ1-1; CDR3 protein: CASSLGTGTEAFF; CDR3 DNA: TGTGCCAGCAGCCTAGGGACAGGAACTGAAGCTTTCTTT
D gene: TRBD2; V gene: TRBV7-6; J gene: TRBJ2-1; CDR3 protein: CASSLVGISSGTAYNEQFF; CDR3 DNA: TGTGCCAGCAGCTTAGTTGGGATTTCTAGCGGGACCGCATACAATGAGCAGTTCTTC
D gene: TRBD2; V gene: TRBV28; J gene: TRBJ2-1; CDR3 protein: CASTLRGGSTDEQFF; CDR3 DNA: TGTGCCAGCACCCTTCGGGGCGGGAGCACCGATGAGCAGTTCTTC
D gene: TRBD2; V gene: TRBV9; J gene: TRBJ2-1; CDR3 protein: CASSALSGGANEQFF; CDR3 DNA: TGTGCCAGCAGCGCTCTAAGCGGGGGGGCAAATGAGCAGTTCTTC
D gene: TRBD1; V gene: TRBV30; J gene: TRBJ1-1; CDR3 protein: CAWSAAYRGGTEAFF; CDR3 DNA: TGTGCCTGGAGTGCCGCCTACAGGGGAGGCACTGAAGCTTTCTTT
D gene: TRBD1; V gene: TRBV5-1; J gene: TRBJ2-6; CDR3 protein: CASSFSTGFSSGANVLTF; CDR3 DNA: TGCGCCAGCAGTTTCTCGACAGGGTTTAGCTCTGGGGCCAACGTCCTGACTTTC
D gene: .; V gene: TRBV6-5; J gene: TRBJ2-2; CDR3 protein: CASSYAYTGELFF; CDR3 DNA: TGTGCCAGCAGCTACGCGTACACCGGGGAGCTGTTTTTT
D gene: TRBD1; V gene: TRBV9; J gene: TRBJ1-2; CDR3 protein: CASSLGQGAYGYTF; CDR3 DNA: TGTGCCAGCAGCCTCGGACAGGGAGCCTATGGCTACACCTTC
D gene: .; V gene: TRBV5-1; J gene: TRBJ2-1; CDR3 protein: CASNKRTNNEQFF; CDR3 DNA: TGCGCCAGCAATAAGCGAACGAACAATGAGCAGTTCTTC
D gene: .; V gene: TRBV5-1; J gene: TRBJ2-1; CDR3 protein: CASSFQGYNEQFF; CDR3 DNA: TGCGCCAGCAGCTTTCAGGGTTACAATGAGCAGTTCTTC
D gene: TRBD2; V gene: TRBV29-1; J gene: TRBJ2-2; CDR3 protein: CSDRSGRACGELFF; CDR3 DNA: TGCAGCGACCGTAGCGGGAGGGCCTGCGGGGAGCTGTTTTTT
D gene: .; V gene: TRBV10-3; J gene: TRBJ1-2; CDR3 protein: CAISEKGGVWYGYTF; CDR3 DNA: TGTGCCATCAGCGAAAAAGGAGGGGTCTGGTATGGCTACACCTTC
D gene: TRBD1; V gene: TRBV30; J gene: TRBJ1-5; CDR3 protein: CAWSVLQGEGQPQHF; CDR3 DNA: TGTGCCTGGAGTGTACTACAGGGGGAAGGTCAGCCCCAGCATTTT
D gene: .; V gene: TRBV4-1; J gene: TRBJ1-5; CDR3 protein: CASSQDPPAVGNQPQHF; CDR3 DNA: TGCGCCAGCAGCCAAGATCCCCCTGCGGTGGGCAATCAGCCCCAGCATTTT
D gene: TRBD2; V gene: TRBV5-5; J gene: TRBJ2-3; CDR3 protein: CASSQISGRATDTQYF; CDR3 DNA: TGTGCCAGCAGTCAAATTAGCGGGAGGGCCACAGATACGCAGTATTTT
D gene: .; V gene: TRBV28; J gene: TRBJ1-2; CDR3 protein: CASSLSLPRGNGYTF; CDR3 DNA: TGTGCCAGCAGTTTGTCGCTACCTCGAGGGAATGGCTACACCTTC
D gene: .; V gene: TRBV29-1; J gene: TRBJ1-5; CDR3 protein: CSVGDSNQPQHF; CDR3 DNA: TGCAGCGTCGGTGATAGCAATCAGCCCCAGCATTTT
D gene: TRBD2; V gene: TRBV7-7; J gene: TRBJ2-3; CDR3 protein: CASSLGTSGGGTDTQYF; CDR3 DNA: TGTGCTAGCAGCCTCGGGACTAGCGGGGGGGGCACAGATACGCAGTATTTT
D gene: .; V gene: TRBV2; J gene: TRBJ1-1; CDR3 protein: CASSVLSSNTEAFF; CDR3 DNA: TGTGCCAGCAGTGTTTTATCTTCGAACACTGAAGCTTTCTTT
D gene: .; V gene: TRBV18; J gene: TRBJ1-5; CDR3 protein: CASSPEWNPGVNSNQPQHF; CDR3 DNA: TGTGCCAGCTCACCAGAATGGAATCCGGGAGTCAATAGCAATCAGCCCCAGCATTTT
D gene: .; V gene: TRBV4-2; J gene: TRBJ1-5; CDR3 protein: CASSQAGFSNQPQHF; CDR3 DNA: TGTGCCAGCAGCCAAGCAGGGTTTAGCAATCAGCCCCAGCATTTT
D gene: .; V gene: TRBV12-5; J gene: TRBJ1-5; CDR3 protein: CASGLTQVSPQHF; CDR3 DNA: TGTGCTAGTGGTTTAACACAGGTTTCGCCCCAGCATTTT
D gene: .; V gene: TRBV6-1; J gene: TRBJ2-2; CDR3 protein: CASSAWAGNTGELFF; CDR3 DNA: TGTGCCAGCAGTGCGTGGGCAGGGAACACCGGGGAGCTGTTTTTT